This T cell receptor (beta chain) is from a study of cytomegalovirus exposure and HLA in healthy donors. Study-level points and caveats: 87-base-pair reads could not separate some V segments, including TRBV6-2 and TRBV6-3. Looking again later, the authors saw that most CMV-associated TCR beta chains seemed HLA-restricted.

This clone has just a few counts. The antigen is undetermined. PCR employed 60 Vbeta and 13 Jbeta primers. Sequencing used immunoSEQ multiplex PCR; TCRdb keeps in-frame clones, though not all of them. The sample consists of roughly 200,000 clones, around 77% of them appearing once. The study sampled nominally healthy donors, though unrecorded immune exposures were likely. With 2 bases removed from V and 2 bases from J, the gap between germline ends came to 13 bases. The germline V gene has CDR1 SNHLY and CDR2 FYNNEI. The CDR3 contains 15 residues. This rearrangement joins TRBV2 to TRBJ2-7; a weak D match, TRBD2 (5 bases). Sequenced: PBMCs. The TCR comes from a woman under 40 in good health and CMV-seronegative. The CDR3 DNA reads TGTGCCAGCAGTGAAATAGCGTCCCTTGCCTACGAGCAGTACTTC. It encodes CASSEIASLAYEQYF.